The TCR beta chain under discussion was sequenced for a study of metastatic and nonmetastatic thyroid tumors. Study as a whole: Comparison of repertoires was carried out across blood and tumor or nodule tissue from malignant and benign thyroid patients. Study conclusions and caveats: As reported, TCR beta diversity in blood and tumor was significantly higher in malignant thyroid tumors than in benign nodules.

Original analysis: The study took CDR3 differences across clinicopathological groups and made a distant-metastasis classifier for papillary thyroid cancer from them. TCRdb re-called the PCR reads via MiXCR. The V and J calls here are based on TCRdb, not the publication. The sample contains roughly 55,000 clones, about 16% of which appear only once. Ten or more counts support this clone. Its antigen is unknown. Deletions cut 1 base from V and 2 bases from J, with 26 bases between. Germline CDR1 MNHNY, CDR2 SVGAGI (reference sequence). The CDR3 has 20 residues. Until they underwent thyroid surgery, no patient had received any treatment.

The origin of this receptor is a male donor with papillary thyroid cancer or a benign thyroid nodule (not recorded which). Some clones in this sample may be carry-over from other donors' samples. The chain has TRBV6-6 and TRBJ2-5, with a possible D match to TRBD1 (6 bases). Material: blood. CDR3 region: CASSYFLSFRGRQSQETQYF. In nucleotides, the CDR3 is TGTGCCAGCAGTTACTTTTTAAGTTTCAGGGGACGGCAAAGTCAAGAGACCCAGTACTTC.